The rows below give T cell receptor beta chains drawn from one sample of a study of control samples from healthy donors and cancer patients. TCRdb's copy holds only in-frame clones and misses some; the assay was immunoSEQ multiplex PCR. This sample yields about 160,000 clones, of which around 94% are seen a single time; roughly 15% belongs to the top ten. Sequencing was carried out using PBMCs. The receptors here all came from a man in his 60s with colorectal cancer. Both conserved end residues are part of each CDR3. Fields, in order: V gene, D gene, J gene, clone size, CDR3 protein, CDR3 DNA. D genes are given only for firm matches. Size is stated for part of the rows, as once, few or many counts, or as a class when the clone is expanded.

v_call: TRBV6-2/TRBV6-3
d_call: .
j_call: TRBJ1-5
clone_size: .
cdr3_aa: CASSYSTFHQPQHF
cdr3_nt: TGTGCCAGCAGTTACTCGACTTTCCATCAGCCCCAGCATTTT

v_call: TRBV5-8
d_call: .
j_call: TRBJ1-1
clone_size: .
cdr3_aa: CASTRYRTNTEAFF
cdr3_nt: TGTGCCAGCACCAGATACAGGACGAACACTGAAGCTTTCTTT

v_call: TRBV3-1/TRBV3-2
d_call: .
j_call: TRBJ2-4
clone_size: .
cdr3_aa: CASSRSGDTLNIQYF
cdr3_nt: TGTGCCAGCAGCCGTTCAGGGGACACTCTAAACATTCAGTACTTC

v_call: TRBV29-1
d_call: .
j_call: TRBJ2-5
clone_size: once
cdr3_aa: CSVAGAETQYF
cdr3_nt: TGCAGCGTTGCGGGGGCAGAGACCCAGTACTTC

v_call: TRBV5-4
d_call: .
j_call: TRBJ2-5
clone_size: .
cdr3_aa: CASSLHKQETQYF
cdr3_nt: TGTGCCAGCAGCTTGCATAAACAAGAGACCCAGTACTTC

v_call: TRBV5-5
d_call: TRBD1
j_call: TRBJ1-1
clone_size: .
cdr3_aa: CASSLGQGSFTEAFF
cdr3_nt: TGTGCCAGCAGCTTAGGACAGGGGAGTTTCACTGAAGCTTTCTTT

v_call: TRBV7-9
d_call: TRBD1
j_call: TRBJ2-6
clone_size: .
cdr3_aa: CASSGPSPAGGPGANVLTF
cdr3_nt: TGTGCCAGCAGCGGGCCGTCACCAGCAGGGGGCCCTGGGGCCAACGTCCTGACTTTC

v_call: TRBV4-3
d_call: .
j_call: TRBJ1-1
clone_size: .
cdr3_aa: CASSQDLVAGKAFF
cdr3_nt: TGCGCCAGCAGCCAAGATTTGGTGGCAGGGAAGGCTTTCTTT

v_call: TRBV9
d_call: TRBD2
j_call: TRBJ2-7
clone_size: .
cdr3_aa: CASSVDPSGGYEQYF
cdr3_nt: TGTGCCAGCAGCGTAGATCCTAGCGGGGGCTACGAGCAGTACTTC

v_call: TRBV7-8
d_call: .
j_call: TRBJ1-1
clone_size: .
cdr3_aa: CASSLGGRLNTEAFF
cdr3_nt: TGTGCCAGCAGCCTAGGAGGGAGGCTGAACACTGAAGCTTTCTTT

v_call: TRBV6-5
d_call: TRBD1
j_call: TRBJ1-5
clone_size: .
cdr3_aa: CASTPGTGFQPQHF
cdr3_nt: TGTGCCAGCACCCCCGGGACAGGGTTTCAGCCCCAGCATTTT

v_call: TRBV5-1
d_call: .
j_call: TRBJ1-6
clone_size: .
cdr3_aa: CASSPDLQGSGSPLHF
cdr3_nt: TGCGCCAGCAGCCCGGACTTACAGGGATCCGGTTCACCCCTCCACTTT

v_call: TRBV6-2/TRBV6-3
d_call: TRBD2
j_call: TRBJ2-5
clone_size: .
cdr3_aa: CASSSGLAGGTQYF
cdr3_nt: TGTGCCAGCAGTTCGGGACTAGCGGGGGGGACCCAGTACTTC

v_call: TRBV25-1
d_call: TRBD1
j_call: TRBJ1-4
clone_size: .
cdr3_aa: CASSGGTGINEKLFF
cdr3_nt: TGTGCCAGCAGCGGGGGGACAGGTATTAATGAAAAACTGTTTTTT

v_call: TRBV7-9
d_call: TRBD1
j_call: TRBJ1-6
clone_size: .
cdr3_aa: CASSPAGQVNSPLHF
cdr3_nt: TGTGCCAGCAGTCCTGCGGGACAGGTTAATTCACCCCTCCACTTT

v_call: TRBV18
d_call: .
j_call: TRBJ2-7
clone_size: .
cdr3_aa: CASHRGAPNSYEQYF
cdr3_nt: TGTGCCAGCCATCGGGGGGCCCCAAACTCCTACGAGCAGTACTTC

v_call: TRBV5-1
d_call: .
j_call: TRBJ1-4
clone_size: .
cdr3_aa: CASSLGDTNEKLFF
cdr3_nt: TGCGCCAGCAGCCTCGGGGACACTAATGAAAAACTGTTTTTT

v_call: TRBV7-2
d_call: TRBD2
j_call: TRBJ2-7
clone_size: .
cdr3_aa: CASRQGLAGGFYEQYF
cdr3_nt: TGTGCCAGCAGGCAGGGACTAGCGGGGGGTTTCTACGAGCAGTACTTC

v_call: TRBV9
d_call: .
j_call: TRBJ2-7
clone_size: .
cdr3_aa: CASSVGSSYEQYF
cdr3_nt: TGTGCCAGCAGCGTAGGGTCCTCCTACGAGCAGTACTTC

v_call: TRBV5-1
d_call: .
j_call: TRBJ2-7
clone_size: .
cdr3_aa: CASSLDRGSYEQYF
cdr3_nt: TGCGCCAGCAGCTTGGATCGGGGTTCGTACGAGCAGTACTTC